The 22 T cell receptor beta chains given below trace back to one sample, sequenced in a study of blood T cell repertoires in COVID-19 (TCRdb year 2020). Library creation used the immunoSEQ multiplex PCR assay. This is the immuneACCESS table as TCRdb keeps it, with only in-frame sequences that have V and J called. A part of the clones is gone; compared with another copy, unresolved V genes explain less than half, and the rest is unexplained. The sample profile shows around 120,000 clones; roughly nine tenths of them were found once. 32% of the sample rests with the top ten. The sample consisted of peripheral blood. These receptor sequences come from a woman older than 75 with acute or convalescent COVID-19.

This chain joins TRBV27 and TRBJ2-5; 7 bases are shared with TRBD1. Trimming removed 5 bases from V and 5 bases from J; junction bases left unmatched: 8. CDR1 is MNHEY and CDR2 is SMNVEV in the germline V gene (reference sequence). The CDR3 has 14 residues. The CDR3 spells CASSNRGGSETQYF. DNA of the CDR3: TGTGCCAGCAGTAACAGGGGTGGGTCTGAGACCCAGTACTTC.

The V and J genes are TRBV7-2 and TRBJ1-4, with D hard to call. Looked up from germline, CDR1 is SGHTA and CDR2 is FQGNSA. Trimming shortened V by 1 base and J by 6 bases, and 6 bases separated the two germline ends. CDR3 length: 13 amino acids. The CDR3 here is CASSLGVDEKLFF. CDR3 DNA: TGTGCCAGCAGCTTAGGCGTGGATGAAAAACTGTTTTTT.

This clone was counted once. CDR3 residues: CASSMGQTVKETQYF. CDR3 sequence (DNA): TGTGCCAGTAGTATGGGACAGACGGTGAAAGAGACCCAGTACTTC. This chain links TRBV19 with TRBJ2-5; 7 positions agree with TRBD1. Trimming removed 3 bases from V and 3 bases from J; junction bases left unmatched: 7. The CDR3 has 15 amino acids. Germline CDR1 is LNHDA and CDR2 is SQIVND (reference sequence). The full variable domain, completed using reference TRBV19 and TRBJ2-5, is DGGITQSPKYLFRKEGQNVTLSCEQNLNHDAMYWYRQDPGQGLRLIYYSQIVNDFQKGDIAEGYSVSREKKESFPLTVTSAQKNPTAFYLCASSMGQTVKETQYFGPGTRLLVL.

A remark on this clone: Relative to the germline gene, one junction end is altered; a read error may explain this. This chain links TRBV7-3 with TRBJ1-1, with TRBD1 identical over 7 bases. This CDR3 comprises 15 residues. Germline lookup yields CDR1 SGHTA and CDR2 FQGTGA. CDR3: CASSLTGEVYTEAFF. The CDR3 DNA sequence: TGTGCCAGCAGCCTAACAGGGGAGGTGTACACTGAAGCTTTCTTT.

The genes are TRBV5-8 and TRBJ2-1, with 7 bases fitting TRBD1. This CDR3 comprises 19 residues. Germline loops: CDR1 SGHTS, CDR2 YDEGEE. V lost 1 base, J lost 9 bases, and 22 bases stayed unmatched. DNA of the CDR3: TGTGCCAGCAGCTTGCCCCGACCCATCCAGACAGGGAACGACGGTGAGCAGTTCTTC. Translation gives CASSLPRPIQTGNDGEQFF.

The V and J genes are TRBV11-2 and TRBJ2-5, with 12 bases matching TRBD2. Germline V gene sequence: CDR1 SGHAT, CDR2 FQNNGV. This CDR3 region has 15 residues. The J segment lost 4 bases and the V segment lost 5 bases, leaving 5 bases of the junction unmatched. The CDR3 here is CASSQASGGGETQYF. The CDR3 coding sequence is TGTGCCAGCAGCCAAGCTAGCGGGGGGGGAGAGACCCAGTACTTC. Variable domain in full (rest from reference TRBV11-2 and TRBJ2-5): EAGVAQSPRYKIIEKRQSVAFWCNPISGHATLYWYQQILGQGPKLLIQFQNNGVVDDSQLPKDRFSAERLKGVDSTLKIQPAKLEDSAVYLCASSQASGGGETQYFGPGTRLLVL.

This clone has a single count. V is TRBV27 and J is TRBJ1-1; TRBD1 matches at 7 bases. Trimming at V came to 7 bases and at J to 0 bases, leaving 2 bases not matched to a gene. CDR1 and CDR2 (germline): MNHEY, SMNVEV (reference sequence). The CDR3 has 13 residues. The CDR3 DNA is TGTGCCAGCATGCAGGGGGTGAACACTGAAGCTTTCTTT. This translates into CASMQGVNTEAFF.

Remarks on this clone: At one of its ends the junction is not consistent with the germline gene, which may arise from a read error. The gene calls are TRBV7-2 and TRBJ2-3; a weak D match, TRBD2 (6 bases). Germline CDR1 is SGHTA and CDR2 is FQGNSA. This CDR3 has 11 residues. CDR3 loop: CASSLGTHAGF. The CDR3 DNA reads as TGTGCCAGCAGCTTAGGGACCCACGCGGGGTTT.

This clone appeared once. J is TRBJ2-5 and V is TRBV6-6, with 9 bases lining up with TRBD1. Trimming removed 5 bases from V and 2 bases from J; junction bases left unmatched: 3. The germline V gene has CDR1 MNHNY and CDR2 SVGAGI (reference sequence). The CDR3 extends over 14 amino acids. DNA of the CDR3: TGTGCCAGCAGTGGGACAGGGAATCAAGAGACCCAGTACTTC. Translating gives CASSGTGNQETQYF.

CDR3 sequence: CASSELAGGYNEQFF. The CDR3 region has the DNA TGTGCCAGCAGTGAACTAGCGGGGGGTTACAATGAGCAGTTCTTC. The rearrangement links TRBV2 to TRBJ2-1; the match to TRBD2 covers 11 bases. This CDR3 region has 15 residues. CDR1 SNHLY and CDR2 FYNNEI come from the germline V gene. Unmatched junction bases numbered 1, after V lost 2 bases and J lost 4 bases.

The J gene is TRBJ1-3, the V gene TRBV7-9; D unclear. CDR3 length: 14 residues. Germline lookup yields CDR1 SEHNR and CDR2 FQNEAQ (reference sequence). The V end was cut by 0 bases, the J end by 4 bases, with 7 bases between. CDR3 residues: CASSLAARGNTIYF. The CDR3 DNA is TGTGCCAGCAGCTTAGCGGCCAGGGGAAACACCATATATTTT. The full variable domain, rest sourced from reference TRBV7-9 and TRBJ1-3, is DTGVSQNPRHKITKRGQNVTFRCDPISEHNRLYWYRQTLGQGPEFLTYFQNEAQLEKSRLLSDRFSAERPKGSFSTLEIQRTEQGDSAMYLCASSLAARGNTIYFGEGSWLTVV.

The V and J genes are TRBV21-1 and TRBJ1-6; the D segment call TRBD1 is taken from the table without a DNA check. TRBV21-1 is termed a pseudogene. CDR3 size: 13 residues. The DNA of the CDR3 is TGTGCCAGCAGCAAAGCAGGGGATTCACCCCTCCACTTT. Amino acid sequence: CASSKAGDSPLHF.

This rearrangement joins TRBV5-5 to TRBJ1-1, with 9 bases matching TRBD1. CDR1 and CDR2 from the germline V gene are SGHKS and YYEKEE (reference sequence). This CDR3 has 15 residues. The J segment lost 4 bases and the V segment lost 2 bases, leaving 6 bases of the junction unmatched. The chain's CDR3 is CASSFSGQGFTEAFF. Here the CDR3 DNA reads TGTGCCAGCAGCTTCTCGGGACAGGGTTTCACTGAAGCTTTCTTT. The full variable domain, completed using reference TRBV5-5 and TRBJ1-1, is DAGVTQSPTHLIKTRGQQVTLRCSPISGHKSVSWYQQVLGQGPQFIFQYYEKEERGRGNFPDRFSARQFPNYSSELNVNALLLGDSALYLCASSFSGQGFTEAFFGQGTRLTVV.

The chain couples TRBV6-1 to TRBJ2-1, with TRBD1 as a possible D gene (5 bases). V lost 1 base and J 6 bases, leaving 31 bases between the germline ends. Germline lookup yields CDR1 MNHNS and CDR2 SASEGT. The CDR3 is made up of 21 amino acids. Written as DNA, the CDR3 is TGTGCCAGCAGTGAAGTTGTCCTCCCCTTAACAGGCGCCTACATCGCCAATGAGCAGTTCTTC. Translating gives CASSEVVLPLTGAYIANEQFF.

The chain has TRBV10-2 and TRBJ2-7; D possibly corresponds to TRBD2 (5 bases). The CDR3 is 13 amino acids. CDR1 is WSHSY and CDR2 is SAAADI in the germline V gene. Trimming left V 1 base short and J 4 bases short, with 8 bases between. The DNA of the CDR3 is TGCGCCAGCAGTGAGTTCGACTATTACGAGCAGTACTTC. Translation: CASSEFDYYEQYF.

The genes are TRBV6-5 and TRBJ2-7; D gene unclear. V lost 5 bases and J 5 bases, leaving 10 bases between the germline ends. Germline V CDR1 and CDR2: MNHEY, SVGAGI. This CDR3 has 12 residues. The CDR3: CASSQNYNEQYF. As DNA, the CDR3 is TGTGCCAGCAGTCAAAATTACAACGAGCAGTACTTC.

V is TRBV11-3 and J is TRBJ2-1, with 8 bases identical to TRBD2. The CDR3 totals 13 residues. From germline, CDR1 is SGHNT and CDR2 YENEEA. After removal of 4 bases from V and 9 bases from J, the junction contained 5 bases not matched to a gene. The CDR3 DNA follows: TGTGCCAGCAGCTCGACGGCGGGGGGTGAGCAGTTCTTC. Amino acid sequence: CASSSTAGGEQFF.

The genes are TRBV6-5 and TRBJ2-7; 9 bases match TRBD1. Germline CDR1 and CDR2: MNHEY and SVGAGI. The CDR3 has 13 residues. V lost 8 bases, J lost 5 bases, and 7 bases stayed unmatched. The CDR3 sequence: CASWTGALNEQYF. Here the CDR3 DNA reads TGTGCCAGCTGGACAGGGGCATTGAACGAGCAGTACTTC.

This clone was found once. The J gene is TRBJ2-7, the V gene TRBV4-1; 8 bases are shared with TRBD2. The germline V gene has CDR1 MGHRA and CDR2 YSYEKL. The CDR3 has 15 amino acids. The ends lost 1 base at V and 3 bases at J; junction bases unmatched: 5. Here the CDR3 DNA reads TGCGCCAGCAGCCAAGGCCGGGGGGGGCTCTACGAGCAGTACTTC. Encoded protein: CASSQGRGGLYEQYF.

The rearrangement joins TRBV15 to TRBJ1-2; no firm D call. V lost 2 bases and J 7 bases, leaving 11 bases between the germline ends. Looked up from germline, CDR1 is LNHNV and CDR2 is YYDKDF (reference sequence). The CDR3 has 13 residues. The chain's CDR3 is CATSRFPDFGYTF. The CDR3 bases are TGTGCCACCAGCAGATTCCCTGACTTTGGCTACACCTTC.

The chain links TRBV18 to TRBJ2-3; D is perhaps TRBD2 (6 bases). The germline CDR1 and CDR2 sequences are KGHSH and LQKENI. V was cut by 8 bases and J by 4 bases, with 22 bases left in between. This CDR3 region has 16 residues. The CDR3: CASTPDLTRMADTQYF. The CDR3 DNA sequence: TGTGCCAGCACCCCCGATTTGACTAGGATGGCAGATACGCAGTATTTT.

The chain employs TRBV27 and TRBJ2-1, with D unclear. Germline V gives CDR1 MNHEY, CDR2 SMNVEV (reference sequence). The V and J ends lost 3 bases and 7 bases respectively, with 10 bases between them. The CDR3 totals 13 residues. The CDR3 sequence: CASSLGPLNEQFF. DNA of the CDR3: TGTGCCAGCAGTTTGGGCCCCCTAAATGAGCAGTTCTTC.